This T cell receptor (beta chain) was recorded in a study of CD8 T cells in Susac syndrome. CDR1 is MNHEY, CDR2 SVGAGI, per germline. The CDR3 runs to 12 residues. V was cut by 6 bases and J by 0 bases, with 6 bases left in between. Random hexamers were used to reverse transcribe about 0.5 to 1 ug of RNA. One entry per CDR3 protein, called by TCRdb with MiXCR from the immunoSEQ multiplex PCR reads. The repertoire consists of about 210,000 distinct CDR3 sequences, with roughly 96% occurring once and the leading ten covering 0.085% to 0.095%. Isolation of CD8+ and CD4+ T cells was performed negatively, whereas enrichment of TEMRA cells was done by FACS.

The genes are TRBV6-5 and TRBJ2-7; D gene ambiguous. The sample comprised CD4+ T cells from PBMCs. This clonotype originated in a human donor with multiple sclerosis. CDR3 amino acids: CASSSTSYEQYF. The CDR3 coding sequence is TGTGCCAGCAGCTCAACCTCCTACGAGCAGTACTTC.